This TCR beta chain was profiled in a study of shared clonotypes between healthy human individuals. Sequencing was at deep level. Sequenced by immunoSEQ multiplex PCR; TCRdb stores in-frame clones only, minus some. The table shows roughly 1,500,000 clones, with 98% occurring only once. All of the donors resided in Nashville, Tennessee, and each was a Caucasian adult. As for this clone: Its antigen is still unknown.

Study-wide points: On the whole, naive subsets had larger estimated richness than memory subsets had. For naive CD4 cells, around 5% of clonotypes were shared across a handful of donors.

The sequenced sample was naive CD4+ T cells sorted from blood. Subset given: CD45RA+ positively selected. The TCR originated in a man aged 25-40 years in good health.

The CDR3 protein is CASSLSSGHQNTEAFF. In DNA form, the CDR3 reads TGTGCCAGCTCACTATCATCGGGACACCAGAACACTGAAGCTTTCTTT. V usage is TRBV18 and J usage is TRBJ1-1, with TRBD1 as a possible D gene (6 bases). CDR1 and CDR2 from the germline V gene are KGHSH and LQKENI. The V gene lost 4 bases and the J gene lost 1 base, with 16 bases spanning the gap. The CDR3 has 16 amino acids. Looking up the rest from reference TRBV18 and TRBJ1-1 gives the full variable domain: NAGVMQNPRHLVRRRGQEARLRCSPMKGHSHVYWYRQLPEEGLKFMVYLQKENIIDESGMPKERFSAEFPKEGPSILRIQQVVRGDSAAYFCASSLSSGHQNTEAFFGQGTRLTVV.